The 13 T cell receptor beta chains below come from one sample, sequenced in a study of identical twins. TCRdb re-analysed the 5' RACE reads in MiXCR, keeping a single row per CDR3 protein. The data hold hundreds of thousands of distinct CDR3 sequences, with approximately 6% observed a single time. Source material: naive T cells sorted from blood. These receptors were taken from a man between 18 and 29 years old in good health.

This clonotype was found many times. V is TRBV10-3 and J is TRBJ2-5, with a possible D match to TRBD2 (5 bases). CDR1 ENHRY and CDR2 SYGVKD come from the germline V gene. V gave up 6 bases and J gave up 3 bases, with 14 bases separating them. The CDR3 has 14 amino acids. CDR3 protein: CAISLDFVKETQYF. CDR3 in DNA: TGTGCCATCAGCCTGGACTTTGTTAAAGAGACCCAGTACTTC.

J is TRBJ2-3 and V is TRBV7-3; D is perhaps TRBD1 (6 bases). Trimming left V 6 bases short and J 5 bases short, with 24 bases between. Germline V gene lookup returns CDR1 SGHTA and CDR2 FQGTGA. The CDR3 spans 17 residues. The CDR3 DNA is TGTGCCAGCAGTTCAGATCCGGGGACAACGATCCAAGATACGCAGTATTTT. Translation: CASSSDPGTTIQDTQYF.

This clonotype was picked up a small number of times. The chain uses TRBV5-1 and TRBJ2-2; TRBD2 might be the D (6 bases). Germline lookup yields CDR1 SGHRS and CDR2 YFSETQ. The CDR3 extends over 14 amino acids. V lost 6 bases to trimming and J lost 4 bases, with 13 bases between them. CDR3 loop: CASMSSGVTGELFF. CDR3 DNA sequence: TGCGCCAGCATGAGTTCGGGGGTCACCGGGGAGCTGTTTTTT.

There are many counts of this clonotype. The rearrangement uses TRBV29-1 and TRBJ2-3; D possibly uses TRBD1 or TRBD2 (5 bases each). The V gene's germline CDR1 is SQVTM and CDR2 ANQGSEA. The CDR3 has 12 amino acids. Trimming pared 3 bases from V and 4 bases from J, leaving 8 bases between. The CDR3 sequence: CSVDEGSDTQYF. The CDR3 DNA is TGCAGCGTTGATGAGGGGTCAGATACGCAGTATTTT.

This clonotype was counted at least ten times. V gene TRBV6-5 combines with J gene TRBJ2-7, with D unresolved. V lost 1 base, J lost 0 bases, and 7 bases lay in between. CDR1 and CDR2 from the germline V gene are MNHEY and SVGAGI. The CDR3 runs 14 residues. Written as DNA, the CDR3 is TGTGCCAGCAGTTACTTGCGGAGCTCCTACGAGCAGTACTTC. This encodes CASSYLRSSYEQYF.

This clonotype was seen repeatedly, ten times or more. The V and J genes are TRBV4-1 and TRBJ1-2; D is uncertain. This CDR3 has 16 residues. V was shortened by 1 base and J by 4 bases, with 16 bases between the two germline ends. Germline V CDR1 and CDR2: MGHRA, YSYEKL. CDR3 bases: TGCGCCAGCAGCCAAGCTTCGGGAGCCCTTCCCTATGGCTACACCTTC. It is translated as CASSQASGALPYGYTF.

This clonotype was detected ten times or more. This sequence joins TRBV7-8 and TRBJ1-2, with 10 nucleotides matching TRBD1. Trimming cost V 1 base and J 4 bases; bases outside gene matches: 3. Germline lookup yields CDR1 SGHVS and CDR2 FQNEAQ. The CDR3 loop spans 15 amino acids. The CDR3, as DNA: TGTGCCAGCAGCTTAGGACAGGGGGCGAGCTATGGCTACACCTTC. Its protein product is CASSLGQGASYGYTF.

This clonotype was observed a few times. This chain joins TRBV20-1 and TRBJ2-4; D is perhaps TRBD1 or TRBD2 (6 bases each). This CDR3 has 14 residues. The germline CDR1 and CDR2 sequences are DFQATT and SNEGSKA (reference sequence). With 1 base removed from V and 8 bases from J, the gap between germline ends came to 15 bases. For the CDR3, the DNA is TGCAGTGCTAGAGTCCGGGGGCAGGGAGACATTCAGTACTTC. Translated, it gives CSARVRGQGDIQYF.

The gene calls are TRBV4-3 and TRBJ2-3; 8 positions match TRBD2. The junction had 8 bases not matched to a gene; V was cut back by 0 bases and J by 3 bases. The CDR3 runs 17 residues. CDR1 is LGHNA and CDR2 is YSLEER in the germline V gene. CDR3 sequence: CASSQDSVAGRTDTQYF. The DNA for the CDR3 is TGCGCCAGCAGCCAAGATTCGGTAGCGGGACGGACAGATACGCAGTATTTT.

This clonotype was found a few times. V usage is TRBV3-1 and J usage is TRBJ1-5; no clear D. Germline V gene lookup returns CDR1 LGHDT and CDR2 YNNKEL (reference sequence). V was shortened by 0 bases and J by 6 bases, with 12 bases between the two germline ends. CDR3 length equals 15 residues. CDR3 amino acids: CASSQDTGLSQPQHF. The CDR3 bases are TGTGCCAGCAGCCAAGATACGGGTTTGAGTCAGCCCCAGCATTTT.

The chain is built from TRBV9 and TRBJ2-7; 10 nucleotides line up with TRBD2. From germline, CDR1 is SGDLS and CDR2 YYNGEE. V gave up 4 bases and J gave up 7 bases; unmatched junction bases: 11. The CDR3 consists of 15 residues. The chain's CDR3 is CASSPGGTSAAEQYF. CDR3 bases: TGTGCCAGCAGCCCGGGGGGGACTAGCGCCGCAGAGCAGTACTTC.

This chain joins TRBV14 and TRBJ1-5; D possibly corresponds to TRBD1 (5 bases). In germline, CDR1 is SGHDN, CDR2 FVKESK. Trimming removed 4 bases at V and 2 bases at J, with 15 bases between. The CDR3 length is 16 residues. The CDR3 DNA reads TGTGCCAGCAGCCCCAGGACATTAAATCGCAATCAGCCCCAGCATTTT. Protein sequence: CASSPRTLNRNQPQHF.

This clonotype was counted between two and nine times. V and J are TRBV28 and TRBJ2-1; D unclear. CDR3 length: 13 residues. Trimming took off 3 bases at V and 8 bases at J, with 11 bases between the two ends. The germline V gene encodes CDR1 MDHEN and CDR2 SYDVKM. The CDR3 nucleotides read TGTGCCAGCAGTTTTCCGAGGAGCTATGAGCAGTTCTTC. Encoded protein: CASSFPRSYEQFF.